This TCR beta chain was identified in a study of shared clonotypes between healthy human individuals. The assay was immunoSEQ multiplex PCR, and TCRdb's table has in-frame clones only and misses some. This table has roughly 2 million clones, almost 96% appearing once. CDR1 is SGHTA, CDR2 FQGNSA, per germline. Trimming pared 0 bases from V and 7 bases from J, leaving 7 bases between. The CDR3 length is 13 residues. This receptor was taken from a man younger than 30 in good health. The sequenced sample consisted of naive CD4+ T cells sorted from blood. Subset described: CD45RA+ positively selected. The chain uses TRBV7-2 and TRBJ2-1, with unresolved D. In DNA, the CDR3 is TGTGCCAGCAGCTTAGCCCCATTGAATGAGCAGTTCTTC. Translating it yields CASSLAPLNEQFF.